This TCR beta chain was sequenced in a study of T-cell memory formation after mild COVID-19. Germline V gives CDR1 SNHLY, CDR2 FYNNEI. The V gene lost 0 bases and the J gene lost 7 bases, with 2 bases spanning the gap. The CDR3 covers 11 residues. TCRdb fed the 5' RACE reads into MiXCR, producing one record per CDR3 protein. The table has about 280,000 distinct CDR3 sequences, 7.5% to 9.5% seen once. Study-level results: Mainly in CM and EM were contracting CD4+ clones; CD8+ were in EMRA. Whether second-wave clones peaking at day 37 were SARS-CoV-2 specific went unconfirmed. Clones contracting day 15 to 85 were balanced CD4/CD8; later expanders leaned CD4+. That cross-reactive memory joined was suggested by some responding clones appearing in pre-infection memory.

A note on this clonotype: No antigen is known for it.

This rearrangement joins TRBV2 to TRBJ2-3; D not resolved. The sequencing input was PBMCs or a T cell subset sorted from them (not recorded which). The clonotype originates from a man aged 18 to 29 who had mild COVID-19 (a few samples of this study predate the infection). Cell type and time point are not known. The CDR3 coding sequence is TGTGCCAGCAGTGAAGCCTATACGCAGTATTTT. Its protein product is CASSEAYTQYF. Based on the CDR3 plus reference TRBV2 and TRBJ2-3, the full variable domain is EPEVTQTPSHQVTQMGQEVILRCVPISNHLYFYWYRQILGQKVEFLVSFYNNEISEKSEIFDDQFSVERPDGSNFTLKIRSTKLEDSAMYFCASSEAYTQYFGPGTRLTVL.